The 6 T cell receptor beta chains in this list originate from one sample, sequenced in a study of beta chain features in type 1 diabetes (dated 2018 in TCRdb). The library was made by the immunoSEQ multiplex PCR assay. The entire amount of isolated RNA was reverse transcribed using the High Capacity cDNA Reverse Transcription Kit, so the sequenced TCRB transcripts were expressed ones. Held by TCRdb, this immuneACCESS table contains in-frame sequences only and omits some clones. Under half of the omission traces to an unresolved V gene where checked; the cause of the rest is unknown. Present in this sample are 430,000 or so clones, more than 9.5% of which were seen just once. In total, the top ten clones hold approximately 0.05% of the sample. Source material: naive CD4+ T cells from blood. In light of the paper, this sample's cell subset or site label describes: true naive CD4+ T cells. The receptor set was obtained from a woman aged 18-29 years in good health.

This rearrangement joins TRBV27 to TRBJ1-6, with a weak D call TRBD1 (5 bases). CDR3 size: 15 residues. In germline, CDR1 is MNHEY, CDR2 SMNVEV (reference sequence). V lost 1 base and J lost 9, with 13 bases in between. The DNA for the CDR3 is TGTGCCAGCAGTTTATTTCCAGGGCTCGCTTCACCCCTCCACTTT. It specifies CASSLFPGLASPLHF.

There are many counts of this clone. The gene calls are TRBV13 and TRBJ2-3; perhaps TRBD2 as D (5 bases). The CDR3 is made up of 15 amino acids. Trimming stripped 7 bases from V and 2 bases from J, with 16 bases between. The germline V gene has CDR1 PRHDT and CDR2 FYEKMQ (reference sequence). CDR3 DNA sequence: TGTGCCAGCAATGCTGCGGGTGGGCTCACAGATACGCAGTATTTT. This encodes CASNAAGGLTDTQYF.

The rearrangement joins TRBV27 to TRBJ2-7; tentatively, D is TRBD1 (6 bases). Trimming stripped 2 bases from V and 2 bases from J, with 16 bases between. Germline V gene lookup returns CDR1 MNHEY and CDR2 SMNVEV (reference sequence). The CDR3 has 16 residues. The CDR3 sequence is CASSLRGMGATYEQYF. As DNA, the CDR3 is TGTGCCAGCAGTTTACGGGGCATGGGGGCGACCTACGAGCAGTACTTC.

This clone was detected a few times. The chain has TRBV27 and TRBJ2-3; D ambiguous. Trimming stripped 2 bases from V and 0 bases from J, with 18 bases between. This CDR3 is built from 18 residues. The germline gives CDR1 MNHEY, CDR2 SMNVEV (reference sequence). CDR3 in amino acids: CASSLVGIAKASTDTQYF. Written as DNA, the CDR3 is TGTGCCAGCAGTTTAGTTGGAATAGCCAAAGCCAGCACAGATACGCAGTATTTT.

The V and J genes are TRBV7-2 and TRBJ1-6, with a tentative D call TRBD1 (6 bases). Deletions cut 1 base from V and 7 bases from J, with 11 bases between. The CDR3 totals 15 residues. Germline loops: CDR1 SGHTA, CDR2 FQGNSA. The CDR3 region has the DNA TGTGCCAGCAGCTTAGTAAGGGGGAACAATTCACCCCTCCACTTT. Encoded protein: CASSLVRGNNSPLHF.

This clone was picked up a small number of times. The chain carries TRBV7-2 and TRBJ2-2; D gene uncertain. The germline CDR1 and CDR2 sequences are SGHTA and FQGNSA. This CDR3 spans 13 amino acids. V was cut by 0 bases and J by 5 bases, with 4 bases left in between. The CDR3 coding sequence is TGTGCCAGCAGCTTAGCCGCTACCGGGGAGCTGTTTTTT. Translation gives CASSLAATGELFF.